The clone carrying this T cell receptor beta chain showed up just once. The data were obtained in a study of blood T cell repertoires in COVID-19. Across the study: Researchers got acute and convalescent COVID-19 samples from the United States, Italy and Spain. PBMCs, B-cell-depleted T cells, or T cells were the source of the cDNA or gDNA that made up the material.

In the original processing: Estimation of nucleated cell counts was performed using reference gene primer amplification. The table came from immunoSEQ multiplex PCR; TCRdb's copy has only in-frame clones and leaves some out. V and J calls plus clone size are reproduced from that table; the DNA served to infer D and trimming. Counted here are 30,000 to 35,000 clones, 85% occurring once; the ten biggest clones make up approximately 14%. After removal of 5 bases from V and 6 bases from J, the junction contained 9 bases not matched to a gene. This CDR3 spans 14 amino acids. CDR1 and CDR2 (germline): SGHNT, YENEEA.

This receptor was identified in a human donor with acute or convalescent COVID-19. The donor label of this sample is uncertain. Material for sequencing was peripheral blood. The J gene is TRBJ2-5, the V gene TRBV11-3, with 7 bases aligning to TRBD1. The CDR3 spells CASSPDRVLQTQYF. The CDR3 DNA reads TGTGCCAGCAGCCCTGACAGGGTGCTTCAGACCCAGTACTTC.